These 31 T cell receptor beta chains were sequenced from one sample in a study of CD4 and CD8 cells across lung adenocarcinoma regions (dated by TCRdb to the late 2010s). Library construction relied on PCR. TCRdb lists the instrument as HiSeq X Ten. TCRdb trimmed the raw reads at Q25, called clones with MiXCR and kept productive beta chains. Rows merge per CDR3 protein into single entries with the most common DNA and genes. The sample table shows fewer than 30,000 distinct CDR3 sequences, and roughly half are seen once. The leading ten clones occupy 45% to 60% of the sample. Sequenced input: CD8+ T cells from the center of a lung tumor. Interpreted using the paper, the cell subset or site label stands for: tumor center region. These receptors all come from a male donor with lung adenocarcinoma. The CD4 and CD8 labels of this study may be unreliable.

The chain uses TRBV6-4 and TRBJ2-1; D may be TRBD1 (5 bases). Germline assignment: CDR1 MRHNA and CDR2 SNTAGT. The CDR3 has 17 residues. V was pared by 2 bases and J by 10 bases, with 24 bases between. CDR3: CASSDGQGMGRSGEQFF. The CDR3 DNA sequence: TGTGCCAGCAGTGACGGGCAGGGTATGGGCCGTTCCGGGGAGCAGTTCTTC.

The chain combines TRBV5-1 with TRBJ1-4; 7 nucleotides align to TRBD1. Germline V gene lookup returns CDR1 SGHRS and CDR2 YFSETQ. The CDR3 has 14 residues. Trimming cost V 4 bases and J 8 bases; bases outside gene matches: 8. CDR3 DNA: TGCGCCAGCAGCCCCGACAGGGTTCAGGAAAAACTGTTTTTT. Protein: CASSPDRVQEKLFF.

This clonotype has more than one count but fewer than ten. The chain combines TRBV5-6 with TRBJ2-1; 11 nucleotides align to TRBD2. CDR3 length: 16 residues. CDR1 and CDR2 from the germline V gene are SGHDT and YYEEEE. V shed 1 base and J 4 bases; nucleotides not matched to a gene: 4. CDR3 DNA: TGTGCCAGCAGCTTGAGTCGACTAGCGGGGTACAATGAGCAGTTCTTC. This sequence encodes CASSLSRLAGYNEQFF.

The V gene is TRBV7-2, the J gene TRBJ1-6; D is possibly TRBD1 (6 bases). The length of the CDR3 is 14 residues. Trimming took 5 bases from V and 19 from J, leaving 24 bases between them. Germline V CDR1 and CDR2: SGHTA, FQGNSA. In nucleotides, the CDR3 is TGTGCCAGCAGCCCCTCGACAGGTTCCCACGAGCAGCACTTT. Its translation is CASSPSTGSHEQHF.

V and J are TRBV29-1 and TRBJ1-5, with 7 positions matching TRBD1. Unmatched junction bases numbered 5, after V lost 4 bases and J lost 8 bases. CDR1 is SQVTM and CDR2 is ANQGSEA in the germline V gene. CDR3 length: 12 residues. CDR3 nucleotide sequence: TGCAGCGTTGGGGACAGAAGTGAGCCCCAGCATTTT. It codes for CSVGDRSEPQHF. Combining the CDR3 with reference TRBV29-1 and TRBJ1-5 gives the whole variable domain SAVISQKPSRDICQRGTSLTIQCQVDSQVTMMFWYRQQPGQSLTLIATANQGSEATYESGFVIDKFPISRPNLTFSTLTVSNMSPEDSSIYLCSVGDRSEPQHFGDGTRLSIL.

Note on this clonotype: One end of the junction fails to match germline, which may point to a read error. In DNA, the CDR3 is TGTGCCAGCAGGTACACAGAGACGCAGTACTTT. This gives the protein CASRYTETQYF. This chain uses TRBV6-5 with TRBJ2-3; D gene ambiguous. Germline loops: CDR1 MNHEY, CDR2 SVGAGI. The CDR3 runs to 11 residues.

As for this clonotype: The junction does not match germline at one end; this may be a read error. The V and J genes are TRBV10-2 and TRBJ2-3; D may be TRBD2 (6 bases). The CDR3 is 13 amino acids. Germline CDR1 and CDR2: WSHSY and SAAADI. The CDR3 nucleotides are TGCGCCAGGGGGATGTGTAGCGGAGATACGCAGTATTTC. Protein: CARGMCSGDTQYF.

The rearrangement uses TRBV10-1 and TRBJ2-3, with 10 bases fitting TRBD1. The CDR3 runs 15 residues. The germline V gene encodes CDR1 WNHNN and CDR2 SYGVQD (reference sequence). The J segment lost 4 bases and the V segment lost 8 bases, leaving 9 bases of the junction unmatched. CDR3 sequence (DNA): TGCGCCAGCGGGGACAGGGGCCGGGGAGCAGATACGCAGTATTTT. Translation: CASGDRGRGADTQYF.

The chain recombines TRBV10-3 with TRBJ2-3; 9 nucleotides agree with TRBD2. TRBJ2-1 matches the DNA end more closely, so the J call is doubtful. CDR3 length: 16 residues. CDR1 is ENHRY, CDR2 SYGVKD, per germline. The CDR3 region is CAISGTQASGTNTQFF. Written as DNA, the CDR3 is TGTGCCATCAGTGGAACGCAGGCTAGCGGGACCAATACGCAGTTCTTC.

As concerns this clonotype: This is likely a read error, given that the CDR3 carries no conserved phenylalanine or tryptophan at its end. No DNA is shown, since the ends of the CDR3 on it are uncertain; the CDR3 is the one TCRdb lists. The J gene is TRBJ2-5, the V gene TRBV6-1; the table's D call, TRBD1, was not checked against the DNA. Ends included, the CDR3 has 15 residues. Germline V gene lookup returns CDR1 MNHNS and CDR2 SASEGT. The CDR3 loop is CASSTAGRGKETQFS.

This clonotype was detected a few times. The chain employs TRBV4-2 and TRBJ2-3, with 7 nucleotides matching TRBD2. Per the germline V gene, CDR1 is LGHNA and CDR2 is YNFKEQ. The CDR3 loop spans 16 amino acids. V shed 4 bases, J shed 4 bases, and the junction held 11 bases outside the gene matches. CDR3 amino acids: CASSLPGTSEADTQYF. CDR3 sequence (DNA): TGTGCCAGCAGCCTGCCGGGAACTAGCGAGGCAGATACGCAGTATTTT.

As to this clonotype: Mismatch with germline at one junction end may stem from a read error. The rearrangement uses TRBV6-1 and TRBJ2-2; D unclear. This CDR3 is 15 amino acids long. Looked up from germline, CDR1 is MNHNS and CDR2 is SASEGT. CDR3 DNA sequence: TGTGCCAGCAGTGAGGGAACCCCGAGCACAGATGAGCAGTTTTTT. Its protein product is CASSEGTPSTDEQFF.

The J gene is TRBJ2-2, the V gene TRBV7-6; D may be TRBD1 (6 bases). The J call is in doubt because the DNA end fits TRBJ2-3 better. There are 15 residues in the CDR3. CDR1 and CDR2 from the germline V gene are SGHVS and FNYEAQ. CDR3 coding DNA: TGTGCCAGCAGCGTCGACAGGCTGAACACCGGGGAGCAGTATTTT. This codes for CASSVDRLNTGEQYF.

The V and J genes are TRBV9 and TRBJ1-1, with unresolved D. V was shortened by 4 bases and J by 5 bases, with 12 bases between the two germline ends. Germline CDR1 and CDR2: SGDLS and YYNGEE. This CDR3 comprises 13 residues. The CDR3 spells CASSKDSSTEAFF. CDR3 in DNA: TGTGCCAGCAGCAAAGACTCTTCTACTGAAGCTTTCTTT.

There are many counts of this clonotype. The chain has TRBV6-1 and TRBJ2-3; D uncertain. Judging by the DNA end, TRBJ2-5 fits better; the J call may be wrong. The CDR3 is 15 amino acids. Germline V gene lookup returns CDR1 MNHNS and CDR2 SASEGT. DNA for the CDR3: TGTGCCAGCAGCCCCTTTGAGCGTGTCCAAGAGACCCAGTACTTC. Translation gives CASSPFERVQETQYF.

This clonotype was seen at least ten times. The chain combines TRBV4-1 with TRBJ2-3, with a weak D call TRBD1 (5 bases). This CDR3 region has 16 residues. Trimming left V 5 bases short and J 0 bases short, with 15 bases between. In germline, CDR1 is MGHRA, CDR2 YSYEKL. CDR3 in amino acids: CASSDTQASSTDTQYF. The DNA of the CDR3 is TGCGCCAGCAGCGATACACAGGCATCTAGCACAGATACGCAGTATTTT.

The table lists this clonotype with a few counts. This chain connects TRBV6-1 to TRBJ2-1, with TRBD2 matching over 11 bases. CDR1 and CDR2 from the germline V gene are MNHNS and SASEGT. This CDR3 has 15 amino acids. J was trimmed by 9 bases and V by 3 bases; bases with no gene match: 7. The CDR3 here is CASSEGSGGAGEQFF. The CDR3 DNA reads as TGTGCCAGCAGTGAGGGTAGCGGGGGGGCGGGTGAGCAGTTCTTC.

This clonotype was counted many times. The gene calls are TRBV7-2 and TRBJ2-1, with 14 bases lining up with TRBD2. Unmatched junction bases numbered 9, after V lost 4 bases and J lost 10 bases. Germline V gene sequence: CDR1 SGHTA, CDR2 FQGNSA. This CDR3 is built from 16 residues. CDR3 in amino acids: CASSSGLAGALGEQFF. The CDR3 DNA follows: TGTGCCAGCAGCTCGGGACTAGCGGGAGCCCTAGGGGAGCAGTTCTTC.

By share, this clonotype counts as medium-sized. The chain combines TRBV7-2 with TRBJ2-3; 13 positions agree with TRBD2. This CDR3 has 19 amino acids. The germline V gene has CDR1 SGHTA and CDR2 FQGNSA. V lost 1 base and J lost 3; bases outside the gene matches: 10. The CDR3 loop reads CASSLVRTSGSLRTDTQYF. The CDR3 DNA sequence: TGTGCCAGCAGCTTAGTAAGGACTAGCGGGAGTTTGCGGACAGATACGCAGTATTTT.

Ten or more counts support this clonotype. The chain uses TRBV10-1 and TRBJ2-1; 8 bases line up with TRBD2. The tail of the sequence fits TRBJ2-7 better, so the J call may be wrong. Germline assignment: CDR1 WNHNN and CDR2 SYGVQD (reference sequence). This CDR3 contains 15 residues. The CDR3 loop is CASSESPGGGDEQYF. CDR3 DNA sequence: TGCGCCAGCAGTGAGTCCCCGGGAGGGGGGGATGAGCAGTACTTC.

The chain has TRBV4-2 and TRBJ1-1, with TRBD1 as a possible D gene (5 bases). The germline V gene encodes CDR1 LGHNA and CDR2 YNFKEQ. V dropped 5 bases and J dropped 0 bases, with 10 bases sitting between them. The CDR3 contains 14 residues. DNA of the CDR3: TGTGCCAGCAGCGCGACAGCTTTGAACACTGAAGCTTTCTTT. It yields the protein CASSATALNTEAFF.

V gene TRBV5-1 combines with J gene TRBJ2-3; D uncertain. V lost 0 bases and J 2 bases, leaving 16 bases between the germline ends. Germline CDR1 reads SGHRS; CDR2 reads YFSETQ. CDR3 size: 17 residues. CDR3 region: CASSLAPSGGNTDTQYF. CDR3 in DNA: TGCGCCAGCAGCTTGGCCCCGTCGGGCGGAAACACAGATACGCAGTATTTT.

The genes are TRBV3-1 and TRBJ2-1; 8 bases match TRBD2. The CDR3 extends over 17 amino acids. With V trimmed by 0 bases and J by 4 bases, 8 bases remained unmatched. Germline lookup yields CDR1 LGHDT and CDR2 YNNKEL (reference sequence). CDR3 loop: CASSQDLASGLYNEQFF. The CDR3 DNA follows: TGTGCCAGCAGCCAAGATCTCGCTAGCGGGTTATACAATGAGCAGTTCTTC.

This clonotype appeared many times. V usage is TRBV28 and J usage is TRBJ2-2; no clear D. This CDR3 region has 11 residues. V was cut by 4 bases and J by 4 bases, with 1 base left in between. Germline V CDR1 and CDR2: MDHEN, SYDVKM. CDR3 sequence: CASSSTGELFF. DNA of the CDR3: TGTGCCAGCAGTTCCACCGGGGAGCTGTTTTTT.

This rearrangement joins TRBV27 to TRBJ2-5, with 8 positions matching TRBD2. Judging by the DNA end, TRBJ2-7 fits better; the J call may be wrong. This CDR3 is 14 amino acids long. The germline CDR1 and CDR2 sequences are MNHEY and SMNVEV (reference sequence). The DNA for the CDR3 is TGTGCCAGCAGTTTATGGGGACTAGGCTACGAGCAGTACTTC. Its translation: CASSLWGLGYEQYF.

This chain links TRBV27 with TRBJ2-1; 9 positions match TRBD2. The V gene end was trimmed by 2 bases and the J gene end by 6 bases; junction bases not matched to a gene: 5. Germline CDR1 and CDR2: MNHEY and SMNVEV (reference sequence). The CDR3 runs 15 residues. The CDR3 sequence is CASSLALAGPNEQFF. The CDR3 region has the DNA TGTGCCAGCAGTTTAGCACTAGCGGGCCCCAATGAGCAGTTCTTC.

The chain carries TRBV6-1 and TRBJ2-3; 9 positions match TRBD1. The CDR3 consists of 15 residues. Germline values: CDR1 MNHNS, CDR2 SASEGT. After removal of 6 bases from V and 5 bases from J, the junction contained 9 bases not matched to a gene. The chain's CDR3 is CASRAGQGNGDTQYF. CDR3 nucleotide sequence: TGTGCCAGCAGAGCAGGACAGGGGAACGGAGATACGCAGTATTTT.

This clonotype was observed a single time. The CDR3 does not close with the conserved phenylalanine or tryptophan, likely indicating a read error. The limits of the CDR3 on the DNA are not certain, so only TCRdb's listed CDR3 is given. This chain uses TRBV27 with TRBJ2-5; the table's D call TRBD2 went unverified against the DNA. The length of the CDR3 is 14 amino acids, counting both ends. Germline CDR1 MNHEY, CDR2 SMNVEV (reference sequence). CDR3 in amino acids: CATGFALGQTSQFS.

This clonotype was picked up a small number of times. The rearrangement links TRBV6-1 to TRBJ2-5, with 7 positions matching TRBD2. The last part of the DNA fits TRBJ2-7 better; the J call may be wrong. The V gene's germline CDR1 is MNHNS and CDR2 SASEGT. The CDR3 contains 13 residues. The CDR3 spells CASSQGGTYEQYF. CDR3 in DNA: TGTGCCAGCAGTCAGGGAGGGACCTACGAGCAGTACTTC.

This chain joins TRBV11-3 and TRBJ2-1, with 10 bases that match TRBD1. Germline loops: CDR1 SGHNT, CDR2 YENEEA. The CDR3 loop spans 17 amino acids. V was pared by 1 base and J by 5 bases, with 8 bases of the junction left unmatched. CDR3 sequence: CASSLGLRQGANNEQFF. The CDR3 coding sequence is TGTGCCAGCAGCTTAGGGTTGCGACAGGGGGCCAACAATGAGCAGTTCTTC.

This clonotype was seen repeatedly, ten times or more. The rearrangement joins TRBV25-1 to TRBJ1-2; TRBD1 matches at 8 bases. The V gene's germline CDR1 is MGHDK and CDR2 SYGVNS. The CDR3 is 16 residues long. J lost 3 bases, V lost 4 bases, and 10 bases had no gene match. CDR3 protein: CASSGEPPDRDYGYTF. CDR3 in DNA: TGTGCCAGCAGTGGAGAACCCCCGGACAGGGACTATGGCTACACCTTC.